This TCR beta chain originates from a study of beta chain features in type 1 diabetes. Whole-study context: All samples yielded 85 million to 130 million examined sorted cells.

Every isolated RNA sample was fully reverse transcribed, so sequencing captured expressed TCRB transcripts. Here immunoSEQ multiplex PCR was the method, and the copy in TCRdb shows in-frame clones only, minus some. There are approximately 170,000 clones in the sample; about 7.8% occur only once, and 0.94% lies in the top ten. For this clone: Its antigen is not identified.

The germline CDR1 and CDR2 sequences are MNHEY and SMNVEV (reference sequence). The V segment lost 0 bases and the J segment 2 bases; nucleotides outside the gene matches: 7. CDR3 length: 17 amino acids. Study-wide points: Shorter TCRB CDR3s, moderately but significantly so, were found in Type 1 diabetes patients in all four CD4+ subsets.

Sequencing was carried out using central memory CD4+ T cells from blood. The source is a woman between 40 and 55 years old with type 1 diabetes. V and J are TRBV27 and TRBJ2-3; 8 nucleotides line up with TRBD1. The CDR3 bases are TGTGCCAGCAGTTTATCCGGACAGGGTGTACCCACAGATACGCAGTATTTT. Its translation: CASSLSGQGVPTDTQYF.